The source of this T cell receptor beta chain is a study of regulatory T cells in long-lasting Graves disease. Study at large: Newly diagnosed Graves' patients took antithyroid drugs under 3 months.

Sequencing libraries for TCR beta were prepared with iRepertoire HTBI primers and Arm-PCR of CDR3 regions. TCRdb recomputed calls from the multiplex PCR reads with MiXCR, one row per CDR3 protein. The data hold roughly 530,000 distinct CDR3 sequences, with more than 15% observed a single time. The time point was: newly diagnosed GD, antithyroid drugs for less than 3 months. Making the TCR library involved RNA that had been extracted from PBMCs. These data also featured in a second study, about T cells in Graves' hyperthyroidism and ophthalmopathy. From that report: Clinical symptoms, serum thyroxine and TRAb, thyroid ultrasound and orbital computed tomography together formed the diagnostic basis. RT-PCR in the first round (using the HTBI primer set) targeted the TCR CDR3.

This clonotype was obtained from a woman aged 35 to 59 with Graves disease. The sequences come from peripheral blood mononuclear cells (PBMCs), collected at new diagnosis, from a patient treated with antithyroid drugs.

The CDR3 DNA reads as TGTGCCAGCAGTATTGACTCGACAGGGCCCTACGAGCAGTACTTC. Translation gives CASSIDSTGPYEQYF. The rearrangement links TRBV27 to TRBJ2-7, with 7 bases aligning to TRBD1. The CDR3 is made up of 15 amino acids. V trimming: 5 bases; J trimming: 2 bases; junction bases outside the gene matches: 9. Germline lookup yields CDR1 MNHEY and CDR2 SMNVEV (reference sequence).